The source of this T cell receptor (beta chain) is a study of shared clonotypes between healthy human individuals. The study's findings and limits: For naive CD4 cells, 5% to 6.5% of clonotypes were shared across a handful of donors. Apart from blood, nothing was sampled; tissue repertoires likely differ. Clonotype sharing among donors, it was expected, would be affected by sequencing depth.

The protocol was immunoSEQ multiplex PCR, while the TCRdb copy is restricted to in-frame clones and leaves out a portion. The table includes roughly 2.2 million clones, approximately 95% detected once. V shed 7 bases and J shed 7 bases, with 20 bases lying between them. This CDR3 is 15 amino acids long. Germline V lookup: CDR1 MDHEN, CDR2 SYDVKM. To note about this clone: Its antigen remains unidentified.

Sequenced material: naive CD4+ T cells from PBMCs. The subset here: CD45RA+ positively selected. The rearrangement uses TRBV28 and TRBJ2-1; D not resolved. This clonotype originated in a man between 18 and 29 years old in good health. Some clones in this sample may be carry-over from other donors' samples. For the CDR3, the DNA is TGTGCCAGCAACCTCCTAGGCAACCCCGGGAATGAGCAGTTCTTC. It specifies CASNLLGNPGNEQFF.